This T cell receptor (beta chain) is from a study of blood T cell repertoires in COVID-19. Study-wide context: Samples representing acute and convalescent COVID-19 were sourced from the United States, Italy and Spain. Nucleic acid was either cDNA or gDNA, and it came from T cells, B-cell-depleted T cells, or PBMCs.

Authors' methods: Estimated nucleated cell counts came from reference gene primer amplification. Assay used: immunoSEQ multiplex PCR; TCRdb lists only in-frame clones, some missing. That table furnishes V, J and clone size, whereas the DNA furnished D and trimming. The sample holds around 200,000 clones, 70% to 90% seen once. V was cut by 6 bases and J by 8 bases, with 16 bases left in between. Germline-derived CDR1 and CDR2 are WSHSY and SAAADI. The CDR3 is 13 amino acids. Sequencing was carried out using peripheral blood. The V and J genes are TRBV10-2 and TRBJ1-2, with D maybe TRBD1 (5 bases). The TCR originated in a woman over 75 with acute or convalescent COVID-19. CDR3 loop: CASSPPEGKGYTF. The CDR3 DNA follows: TGCGCCAGCAGCCCGCCGGAGGGGAAGGGCTACACCTTC.